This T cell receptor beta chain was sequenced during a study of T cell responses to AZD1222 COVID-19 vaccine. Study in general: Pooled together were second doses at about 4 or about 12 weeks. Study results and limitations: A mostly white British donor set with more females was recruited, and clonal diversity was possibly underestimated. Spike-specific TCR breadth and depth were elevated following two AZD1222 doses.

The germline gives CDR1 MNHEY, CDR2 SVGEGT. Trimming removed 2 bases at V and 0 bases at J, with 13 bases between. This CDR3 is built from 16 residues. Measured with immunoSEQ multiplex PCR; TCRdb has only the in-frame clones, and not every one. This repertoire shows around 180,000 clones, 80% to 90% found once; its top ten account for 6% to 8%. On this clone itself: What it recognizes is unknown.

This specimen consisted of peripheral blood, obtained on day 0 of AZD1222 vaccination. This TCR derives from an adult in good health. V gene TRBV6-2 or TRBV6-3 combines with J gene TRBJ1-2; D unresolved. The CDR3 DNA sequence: TGTGCCAGCAGTTACGATCCAGTCAAGTCTAACTATGGCTACACCTTC. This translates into CASSYDPVKSNYGYTF.